The 6 T cell receptor beta chains given below trace back to one sample, sequenced in a study of blood T cell repertoires in COVID-19. Some clones are missing from TCRdb's copy, which holds only in-frame ones; the method was immunoSEQ multiplex PCR. Here the sample spans over 150,000 clones, around 86% being singletons. Sequencing was performed on peripheral blood. Receptors were obtained from a man over 45 with active or convalescent COVID-19.

The chain's CDR3 is CASSSRQASGNEQFF. The CDR3 bases are TGTGCCAGCAGCTCCCGACAGGCCTCGGGGAATGAGCAGTTCTTC. The rearrangement uses TRBV9 and TRBJ2-1; weak D call: TRBD1 (6 bases). V gave up 4 bases and J gave up 7 bases, with 18 bases separating them. This CDR3 is 15 amino acids long. The germline V gene has CDR1 SGDLS and CDR2 YYNGEE.

This rearrangement joins TRBV12-2 to TRBJ2-7; the table's D call, TRBD2, was not checked against the DNA. TRBV12-2 is shown as a pseudogene. The CDR3 contains 18 residues. The CDR3 is CASRPLGGRLGSSYEQYF. In DNA form, the CDR3 reads TGTGCAAGTCGCCCCTTGGGGGGACGGTTGGGGAGCTCCTACGAGCAGTACTTC.

The chain is built from TRBV28 and TRBJ2-2, with 7 bases aligning to TRBD2. This CDR3 is 15 amino acids long. Germline trimming cut 6 bases from V and 2 bases from J; bases unmatched to any gene: 6. Germline CDR1 MDHEN, CDR2 SYDVKM. CDR3: CASSRAGTNTGELFF. The CDR3 coding sequence is TGTGCCAGCAGCCGAGCGGGGACCAACACCGGGGAGCTGTTTTTT.

V gene TRBV6-1 combines with J gene TRBJ1-2; 7 positions agree with TRBD1. The germline V gene encodes CDR1 MNHNS and CDR2 SASEGT. This CDR3 comprises 14 residues. V trimming: 3 bases; J trimming: 5 bases; junction bases outside the gene matches: 6. The CDR3 nucleotides are TGTGCCAGCAGTGACGACCCGGGACAGTATGGCTACACCTTC. Its translation is CASSDDPGQYGYTF.

The V call is TRBV11-2, the J call TRBJ1-1; 9 nucleotides align to TRBD1. In germline, CDR1 is SGHAT, CDR2 FQNNGV. The CDR3 totals 15 residues. The trim removed 4 bases at V and 1 base at J, leaving 4 bases unmatched. This chain's CDR3 is CASSSQGAGNTEAFF. The CDR3 DNA reads as TGTGCCAGCAGCTCACAGGGGGCGGGGAACACTGAAGCTTTCTTT.

V and J are TRBV10-3 and TRBJ2-3; 7 bases are shared with TRBD1. The CDR3 length is 13 residues. CDR1 ENHRY and CDR2 SYGVKD come from the germline V gene. V lost 2 bases to trimming and J lost 13 bases; unmatched junction nucleotides: 9. The CDR3 sequence: CAISEPQGFGKYF. The CDR3 DNA reads TGTGCCATCAGTGAGCCACAGGGGTTCGGGAAGTATTTT.